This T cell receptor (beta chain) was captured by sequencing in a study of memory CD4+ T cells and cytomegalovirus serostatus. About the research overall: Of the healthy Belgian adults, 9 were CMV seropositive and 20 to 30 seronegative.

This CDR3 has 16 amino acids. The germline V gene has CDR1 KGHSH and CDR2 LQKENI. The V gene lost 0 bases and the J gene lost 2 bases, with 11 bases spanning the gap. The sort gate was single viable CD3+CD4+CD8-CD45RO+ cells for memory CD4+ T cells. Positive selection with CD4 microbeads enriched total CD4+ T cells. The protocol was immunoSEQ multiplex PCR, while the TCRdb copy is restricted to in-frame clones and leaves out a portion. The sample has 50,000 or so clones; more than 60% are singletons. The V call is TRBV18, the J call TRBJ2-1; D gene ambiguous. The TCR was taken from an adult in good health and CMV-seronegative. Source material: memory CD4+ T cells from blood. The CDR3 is CASSPPSNPPYNEQFF. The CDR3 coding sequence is TGTGCCAGCTCACCACCATCTAACCCGCCCTACAATGAGCAGTTCTTC.